The clone carrying this T cell receptor beta chain was counted at least ten times. Since all of the isolated RNA was reverse transcribed, expressed TCRB transcripts were what got sequenced. Here immunoSEQ multiplex PCR was the method, and the copy in TCRdb shows in-frame clones only, minus some. This sample carries under 300,000 clones, about 26% of them seen once, and the ten largest clones take approximately 4%. Sampling consisted of one heparinised blood draw per donor, averaging approximately 120 mL. This sample is drawn from a study of beta chain features in type 1 diabetes. The CDR3 sequence is 13 residues long. Germline V lookup: CDR1 MGHDK, CDR2 SYGVNS. Trimming at V came to 5 bases and at J to 3 bases, leaving 3 bases not matched to a gene.

Sequencing was carried out using central memory CD4+ T cells from blood. The receptor's source is a man aged 25 to 40 in good health. The V and J genes are TRBV25-1 and TRBJ1-2; 7 bases are a match to TRBD1. The CDR3 nucleotides read TGTGCCAGCAGTCTAGACAGGGACTATGGCTACACCTTC. It codes for CASSLDRDYGYTF.